These 11 T cell receptor beta chains originate from one sample sequenced in a study of glioma-infiltrating T cells after dendritic cell vaccination. Time point indicated: after dendritic cell vaccination, including at tumor progression/relapse. Data came from immunoSEQ multiplex PCR; TCRdb stores just in-frame clones and leaves some out. This sample yields about 91,000 clones, of which 75% to 90% are seen a single time; over 2% belongs to the top ten. The sequenced sample was blood, obtained after dendritic cell vaccination. The origin of the receptors is a human donor with glioblastoma.

V and J are TRBV7-9 and TRBJ2-3; maybe TRBD2 (7 bases). The CDR3 extends over 14 amino acids. Germline lookup yields CDR1 SEHNR and CDR2 FQNEAQ (reference sequence). Deletions cut 7 bases from V and 0 bases from J, with 11 bases between. The CDR3 is CASNRGASTDTQYF. CDR3 in DNA: TGTGCCAGCAATCGGGGGGCTAGCACAGATACGCAGTATTTT.

For the CDR3, the DNA is TGCGCCAGCAGTGAGTCTTGGACAGGGGGTAATGAGCAGTTCTTC. Amino acids: CASSESWTGGNEQFF. The rearrangement uses TRBV10-1 and TRBJ2-1; the match to TRBD1 covers 10 bases. The CDR3 totals 15 residues. Germline CDR1 is WNHNN and CDR2 is SYGVQD (reference sequence). With 0 bases clipped from V and 7 bases from J, the junction kept 3 bases outside the gene matches.

The chain links TRBV19 to TRBJ2-5; a weak D match, TRBD2 (5 bases). Trimming took 5 bases from V and 5 from J, leaving 12 bases between them. Germline CDR1 and CDR2: LNHDA and SQIVND (reference sequence). The CDR3 is 13 residues long. The CDR3 coding sequence is TGTGCCAGTAGTGGAGGTCTAGTGGAGACCCAGTACTTC. Translation gives CASSGGLVETQYF.

This clone was recorded only once. The J gene is TRBJ1-1, the V gene TRBV13; D unclear. Germline-derived CDR1 and CDR2 are PRHDT and FYEKMQ (reference sequence). The V end was cut by 2 bases, the J end by 1 base, with 5 bases between. The CDR3 totals 13 residues. The chain's CDR3 is CASSLRGNTEAFF. The DNA for the CDR3 is TGTGCCAGCAGCTTAAGAGGGAACACTGAAGCTTTCTTT.

The V and J genes are TRBV10-2 and TRBJ2-3; no firm D call. This CDR3 has 11 amino acids. The ends were cut back, 8 bases at V and 3 bases at J, with 6 bases in the middle. In germline, CDR1 is WSHSY, CDR2 SAAADI. CDR3 coding DNA: TGCGCCAGCTCGCAGACAGATACGCAGTATTTT. It yields the protein CASSQTDTQYF.

This clone was detected only once. J is TRBJ1-5 and V is TRBV6-1; 7 positions agree with TRBD1. The CDR3 loop spans 16 amino acids. The V gene end was trimmed by 2 bases and the J gene end by 2 bases; junction bases not matched to a gene: 6. Germline V gene data show CDR1 as MNHNS and CDR2 as SASEGT. CDR3 DNA: TGTGCCAGCAGTGAAAGGAGGGACAGAGGCAATCAGCCCCAGCATTTT. As protein: CASSERRDRGNQPQHF.

The V gene is TRBV9, the J gene TRBJ1-5, with unresolved D. The CDR3 sequence is 14 residues long. CDR1 and CDR2 (germline): SGDLS, YYNGEE. Deletions cut 6 bases from V and 0 bases from J, with 10 bases between. The DNA for the CDR3 is TGTGCCAGCAACCCTGAGGGTAGCAATCAGCCCCAGCATTTT. Its translation: CASNPEGSNQPQHF.

V gene TRBV10-2 combines with J gene TRBJ2-1; 14 nucleotides align to TRBD2. The CDR3 sequence is 14 residues long. Per the germline V gene, CDR1 is WSHSY and CDR2 is SAAADI. The V gene end was trimmed by 11 bases and the J gene end by 7 bases; junction bases not matched to a gene: 7. The CDR3 region has the DNA TGCGCCGGACGACTAGCGGGAGGGGGTAATGAGCAGTTCTTC. Encoded protein: CAGRLAGGGNEQFF.

This clone was seen once. The chain uses TRBV7-2 and TRBJ1-4, with D possibly TRBD1 on 5 matching bases. The germline CDR1 and CDR2 sequences are SGHTA and FQGNSA. With 4 bases removed from V and 5 bases from J, the gap between germline ends came to 11 bases. This CDR3 contains 14 residues. The CDR3 DNA follows: TGTGCCAGCAGCTCATGGGGGGAGAATGAAAAACTGTTTTTT. Translated, it gives CASSSWGENEKLFF.

The chain combines TRBV19 with TRBJ1-4; D gene ambiguous. Germline CDR1 reads LNHDA; CDR2 reads SQIVND (reference sequence). Deletions cut 4 bases from V and 4 bases from J, with 19 bases between. The CDR3 spans 17 residues. The CDR3 coding sequence is TGTGCCAGTAGTACCCCATATCGAGGCAGAAATAATGAAAAACTGTTTTTT. Encoded protein: CASSTPYRGRNNEKLFF.

This chain uses TRBV9 with TRBJ1-1; TRBD1 might be the D (5 bases). Germline loops: CDR1 SGDLS, CDR2 YYNGEE. The CDR3 is 14 residues long. Deletions cut 4 bases from V and 3 bases from J, with 13 bases between. The CDR3 bases are TGTGCCAGCAGCATAGGGACTGGGTACACTGAAGCTTTCTTT. This codes for CASSIGTGYTEAFF.